Listed below are T cell receptor beta chains from one sample, sequenced in a study of cytomegalovirus exposure and HLA in healthy donors. Some clones are missing from TCRdb's copy, which holds only in-frame ones; the method was immunoSEQ multiplex PCR. The record lists under 70,000 clones, of which the ten most abundant hold approximately 2.1%. What was sequenced was PBMCs. Source of these receptors: a young woman in good health and CMV-seronegative. The CDR3 runs from the conserved cysteine through the conserved F or W. A D gene is named only where the DNA matches it firmly.

TRBV5-1	NA	TRBJ2-5	CASSWVPGVQETQYF	TGCGCCAGCAGCTGGGTTCCAGGGGTCCAAGAGACCCAGTACTTC
TRBV7-9	NA	TRBJ2-5	CASSVPQGRAGETQYF	TGTGCCAGCAGCGTCCCACAGGGCCGGGCGGGAGAGACCCAGTACTTC
TRBV28	TRBD2	TRBJ2-1	CASRSSSGSFYNEQFF	TGTGCCAGCAGATCCTCTAGCGGGAGTTTTTATAATGAGCAGTTCTTC
TRBV5-6	TRBD1	TRBJ1-1	CASSLARGQGGTEAFF	TGTGCCAGCAGCTTAGCCCGGGGACAGGGGGGGACTGAAGCTTTCTTT
TRBV9	NA	TRBJ1-2	CASSSWANSYGYTF	TGTGCCAGCAGCTCCTGGGCCAATAGCTATGGCTACACCTTC
TRBV9	TRBD2	TRBJ2-5	CASSTSGRIETQYF	TGTGCCAGCAGCACTAGCGGGAGGATAGAGACCCAGTACTTC
TRBV9	TRBD2	TRBJ2-5	CASSVGRARGAQETQYF	TGTGCCAGCAGCGTAGGGCGCGCGCGGGGGGCCCAAGAGACCCAGTACTTC
TRBV6-5	NA	TRBJ2-1	CASSRTTGINEQFF	TGTGCCAGCAGCCGAACAACAGGGATCAATGAGCAGTTCTTC
TRBV6-1	TRBD1	TRBJ2-1	CASSEPGQGNNEQFF	TGTGCCAGCAGTGAACCGGGACAGGGAAACAATGAGCAGTTCTTC
TRBV6-5	TRBD2	TRBJ2-7	CASTGTSGSEQYF	TGTGCCAGCACCGGGACTAGCGGGAGCGAGCAGTACTTC
TRBV9	NA	TRBJ1-6	CASSDGIGRSYNSPLHF	TGTGCCAGCAGCGACGGAATTGGCAGGTCCTATAATTCACCCCTCCACTTT
TRBV4-1	NA	TRBJ2-3	CASSQDWLQITDTQYF	TGCGCCAGCAGCCAAGATTGGCTTCAGATCACAGATACGCAGTATTTT
TRBV6-5	NA	TRBJ1-1	CASSYYTDTEAFF	TGTGCCAGCAGTTATTACACCGACACTGAAGCTTTCTTT
TRBV27	NA	TRBJ2-1	CASSFPAVGEQFF	TGTGCCAGCAGTTTCCCTGCGGTCGGTGAGCAGTTCTTC
TRBV11-2	NA	TRBJ1-1	CASSLMGGREAFF	TGTGCCAGCAGCTTAATGGGAGGACGAGAAGCTTTCTTT
TRBV19	TRBD2	TRBJ2-7	CASSIGGGGPTYEQYF	TGTGCCAGTAGTATAGGCGGCGGGGGTCCGACCTACGAGCAGTACTTC
TRBV4-1	NA	TRBJ2-2	CASSQDRANTGELFF	TGCGCCAGCAGCCAAGACAGGGCGAACACCGGGGAGCTGTTTTTT
TRBV11-3	TRBD2	TRBJ2-1	CASSLDGLAGGFYNEQFF	TGTGCCAGCAGCTTAGATGGCCTAGCGGGGGGGTTTTACAATGAGCAGTTCTTC
TRBV6-4	TRBD1	TRBJ1-1	CASKKRDSSMNTEAFF	TGTGCCAGCAAAAAACGGGACAGTTCAATGAACACTGAAGCTTTCTTT
TRBV5-1	TRBD1	TRBJ1-1	CASSIGQGGDTEAFF	TGCGCCAGCAGCATTGGACAGGGCGGGGACACTGAAGCTTTCTTT
TRBV6-6	TRBD1	TRBJ1-2	CASSSAGQGNYGYTF	TGTGCCAGCAGTTCCGCGGGACAGGGTAACTATGGCTACACCTTC
TRBV11-3	NA	TRBJ1-1	CASSLGRANTEAFF	TGTGCCAGCAGCTTAGGCAGGGCTAACACTGAAGCTTTCTTT
TRBV5-8	NA	TRBJ1-4	CASRWAFDESTNEKLFF	TGTGCCAGCAGGTGGGCTTTTGACGAATCAACTAATGAAAAACTGTTTTTT
TRBV29-1	NA	TRBJ1-1	CSAGRSSKNTEAFF	TGCAGCGCCGGGAGGTCGTCTAAGAACACTGAAGCTTTCTTT
TRBV5-1	NA	TRBJ1-6	CASSFQDGNSPLHF	TGCGCCAGCAGCTTCCAGGATGGTAATTCACCCCTCCACTTT
TRBV5-1	NA	TRBJ1-4	CASSPALAPQGEKLFF	TGCGCCAGCAGCCCAGCCCTGGCACCCCAGGGAGAAAAACTGTTTTTT
TRBV28	TRBD2	TRBJ2-7	CKIRSGRAPYEQYF	TGCAAAATTAGGAGCGGGAGGGCCCCCTACGAGCAGTACTTC
TRBV7-2	TRBD1	TRBJ2-1	CASSLDRGPYNEQFF	TGTGCCAGCAGCTTAGACAGGGGGCCCTACAATGAGCAGTTCTTC
TRBV10-3	NA	TRBJ1-1	CAISQGQGRTEAFF	TGTGCCATCAGTCAGGGGCAGGGGAGAACTGAAGCTTTCTTT
TRBV5-1	NA	TRBJ2-3	CASSSQDATDTQYF	TGCGCCAGCAGCTCCCAGGATGCCACAGATACGCAGTATTTT
TRBV29-1	NA	TRBJ2-5	CSAHRVQETQYF	TGCAGCGCCCACAGGGTCCAAGAGACCCAGTACTTC
TRBV19	NA	TRBJ1-2	CASSIGGKDYGYTF	TGTGCCAGTAGTATTGGAGGGAAGGACTATGGCTACACCTTC
TRBV6-1	TRBD1	TRBJ1-1	CASRVQGAQLSEAFF	TGTGCCAGCAGAGTTCAGGGGGCGCAACTAAGTGAAGCTTTCTTT
TRBV5-1	NA	TRBJ1-6	CASSLEPNSPLHF	TGCGCCAGCAGCCTGGAGCCGAATTCACCCCTCCACTTT
TRBV14	NA	TRBJ2-5	CASSQVDYASQETQYF	TGTGCCAGCAGCCAAGTGGACTATGCTTCTCAAGAGACCCAGTACTTC
TRBV5-6	TRBD1	TRBJ2-7	CASSTGQGAYEQYF	TGTGCCAGCAGCACGGGACAGGGGGCGTACGAGCAGTACTTC
TRBV30	TRBD1	TRBJ1-5	CAWSDRGDQPQHF	TGTGCCTGGAGTGACAGGGGGGATCAGCCCCAGCATTTT
TRBV15	NA	TRBJ2-7	CATSIAGVSYEQYF	TGTGCCACCAGCATCGCAGGGGTTTCCTACGAGCAGTACTTC
TRBV30	TRBD1	TRBJ1-6	CAWSVSGRGTPLHF	TGTGCCTGGAGTGTATCGGGCAGGGGGACACCCCTACACTTT
TRBV29-1	NA	TRBJ1-3	CSVGSARGNTIYF	TGCAGCGTTGGGTCCGCCAGGGGAAACACCATATATTTT